This T cell receptor (beta chain) was found in a study of blood T cells in healthy people across ages. Findings and limits, study-wide: Naive T cell percentage showed a strong correlation with TCR beta diversity.

As concerns this clonotype: No antigen is known for it.

Sample-barcoded 5' priming and a J-beta primer mix drove a second PCR of roughly 7 to 11 cycles. TCRdb analysed the 5' RACE reads with MiXCR anew, one entry per CDR3 protein. The profile shows approximately 1,000,000 distinct CDR3 sequences, 35% to 50% of them singletons. The sequence came from a woman in her sixties in good health. The sample taken for sequencing was blood.

The CDR3 loop reads CASSQGGISYEQYF. CDR3 sequence (DNA): TGTGCCAGCAGCCAAGGAGGGATCTCCTACGAGCAGTACTTC. The chain links TRBV4-2 to TRBJ2-7; TRBD2 is a possible D gene (5 bases). Looked up from germline, CDR1 is LGHNA and CDR2 is YNFKEQ. The CDR3 has 14 residues. Trimming removed 1 base at V and 0 bases at J, with 7 bases between.